The source of this TCR beta chain is a study of CDR3 diversity in severe acne. A remark on this clonotype: A junction boundary mismatches the germline segment, possibly from a read error.

Each CDR3 protein gets one entry after TCRdb re-called the PCR reads with MiXCR. The data contain fewer than 100,000 distinct CDR3 sequences, under 65% of them seen just once; the ten biggest clones take up around 15%. Sequencing was performed on blood. The TCR sequence derives from a male donor in good health, without acne.

The CDR3 reads CASSDTGRGNNEAFF. The CDR3 DNA reads TGTGCCAGCAGCGATACGGGGCGGGGAAACAATGAAGCTTTCTTT. The rearrangement joins TRBV12-3 or TRBV12-4 to TRBJ1-1; possible D gene TRBD1, 5 bases. The CDR3 consists of 15 residues.